One and the same sample provided the 6 T cell receptor beta chains below, sequenced in a study of cytomegalovirus exposure and HLA in healthy donors. PCR was performed using 60 Vbeta and 13 Jbeta primers. This table comes from immunoSEQ multiplex PCR, and its TCRdb copy is limited to in-frame clones, with some not included. The sample includes approximately 210,000 clones, approximately 80% of them seen just once. Sequencing was carried out using PBMCs. The receptors here all came from a woman between 40 and 55 years old in good health and CMV-seronegative.

This clone was seen more than once but under ten times. The V call is TRBV29-1, the J call TRBJ2-7, with 7 nucleotides matching TRBD1. The CDR3 length is 13 residues. Germline V gives CDR1 SQVTM, CDR2 ANQGSEA. V was pared by 8 bases and J by 5 bases, with 12 bases of the junction left unmatched. CDR3 protein: CSSPSQGNNEQYF. CDR3 in DNA: TGCAGCTCCCCCTCACAGGGGAACAACGAGCAGTACTTC.

The chain joins TRBV25-1 to TRBJ2-1, with TRBD2 matching 14 bases. The CDR3 consists of 15 residues. The germline CDR1 and CDR2 sequences are MGHDK and SYGVNS. J gave up 8 bases and V 3 bases, and 3 bases lay outside the gene matches. The CDR3 reads CASSEGLAGEHEQFF. The CDR3 nucleotides are TGTGCCAGCAGTGAGGGACTAGCGGGAGAACATGAGCAGTTCTTC. Complete variable domain (other parts from reference TRBV25-1 and TRBJ2-1): EADIYQTPRYLVIGTGKKITLECSQTMGHDKMYWYQQDPGMELHLIHYSYGVNSTEKGDLSSESTVSRIRTEHFPLTLESARPSHTSQYLCASSEGLAGEHEQFFGPGTRLTVL.

The chain joins TRBV27 to TRBJ2-7; TRBD1 matches 9 bases. The germline V gene has CDR1 MNHEY and CDR2 SMNVEV (reference sequence). The CDR3 extends over 15 amino acids. The V segment lost 6 bases and the J segment 4 bases; nucleotides outside the gene matches: 10. For the CDR3, the DNA is TGTGCCAGCAGCCCCGGGACAGGGATCGTGTACGAGCAGTACTTC. Encoded protein: CASSPGTGIVYEQYF.

The chain uses TRBV10-3 and TRBJ2-5; 12 bases line up with TRBD2. In germline, CDR1 is ENHRY, CDR2 SYGVKD. After removal of 4 bases from V and 4 bases from J, the junction contained 1 base not matched to a gene. The CDR3 length is 14 residues. The CDR3: CAISGLAGVETQYF. CDR3 bases: TGTGCCATCAGTGGACTAGCGGGAGTAGAGACCCAGTACTTC.

The chain joins TRBV11-3 to TRBJ2-2; TRBD1 might be the D (6 bases). Trimming stripped 3 bases from V and 1 base from J, with 9 bases between. Germline V CDR1 and CDR2: SGHNT, YENEEA. The CDR3 contains 15 residues. The CDR3 loop is CASSLDSLNTGELFF. CDR3 nucleotides: TGTGCCAGCAGCTTGGACAGCTTGAACACCGGGGAGCTGTTTTTT.

This chain joins TRBV6-5 and TRBJ2-2, with 8 positions matching TRBD2. There are 15 residues in the CDR3. Per germline, CDR1 MNHEY and CDR2 SVGAGI. Trimming at V came to 6 bases and at J to 3 bases, leaving 6 bases not matched to a gene. The CDR3 loop is CASRLSGSDTGELFF. CDR3 coding DNA: TGTGCCAGCAGGTTGAGCGGGAGTGACACCGGGGAGCTGTTTTTT.